The 27 T cell receptor beta chains listed next were all sequenced from one sample in a study of vaccination effects on CD4 cells after COVID-19. No antigen has been assigned to these receptors. TCRdb keeps only in-frame clones here, not all; method: immunoSEQ multiplex PCR. The data contain approximately 61,000 clones, about 80% of them singletons. The ViraFEST assay expanded antigen-specific CD4+ T cells with viral peptide pools before sequencing. Culture lasted about ten days before CD4+ T cell isolation. Each participant received a vaccine that was either BNT162b2 or mRNA-1273, given as two doses. The material sequenced was CD4+ T cells from PBMCs cultured with HCoV-229E spike peptides, taken after COVID-19 vaccination. The receptor source for this set is a human donor who received a COVID-19 vaccine.

The chain has TRBV3-1 (or the pseudogene TRBV3-2) and TRBJ2-5, with TRBD2 identical over 7 bases. Germline assignment: CDR1 LGHDT and CDR2 YNNKEL (reference sequence). The CDR3 contains 17 residues. Trimming removed 4 bases from V and 3 bases from J; junction bases left unmatched: 14. Written as DNA, the CDR3 is TGTGCCAGCAGCCCGTGGGGCTTGCGGACTAGAAAAGAGACCCAGTACTTC. Translating it yields CASSPWGLRTRKETQYF.

This chain connects TRBV28 to TRBJ2-7; TRBD2 is a possible D gene (6 bases). Trimming removed 7 bases from V and 3 bases from J, with 19 bases in between. The CDR3 is 15 residues long. Germline V gene sequence: CDR1 MDHEN, CDR2 SYDVKM. This CDR3 reads CASTPGPRDFYEQYV. The CDR3, as DNA: TGTGCCAGCACCCCGGGGCCTAGGGACTTCTACGAGCAGTACGTC.

The chain is built from TRBV19 and TRBJ1-1; 10 bases agree with TRBD1. The trim removed 10 bases at V and 3 bases at J, leaving 20 bases unmatched. Germline CDR1 is LNHDA and CDR2 is SQIVND (reference sequence). CDR3 size: 18 residues. The CDR3: CATTERAKDRGLDTEAFF. CDR3 bases: TGTGCCACCACCGAGAGGGCTAAGGACAGGGGGTTAGACACTGAAGCTTTCTTT.

The chain has TRBV6-5 and TRBJ2-5; 8 nucleotides line up with TRBD1. V trimming: 7 bases; J trimming: 4 bases; junction bases outside the gene matches: 8. The CDR3 has 14 amino acids. In germline, CDR1 is MNHEY, CDR2 SVGAGI. Here the CDR3 DNA reads TGTGCCAGCATCCGAGACAGGGGCGGAGAGACCCAGTACTTC. It encodes CASIRDRGGETQYF.

This rearrangement joins TRBV27 to TRBJ2-3; the match to TRBD2 covers 9 bases. The junction had 16 bases not matched to a gene; V was cut back by 1 base and J by 2 bases. CDR1 is MNHEY, CDR2 SMNVEV, per germline (reference sequence). This CDR3 comprises 20 residues. CDR3 protein: CASSLFGLRGGLDDTDTQYF. DNA for the CDR3: TGTGCCAGCAGTTTATTCGGTTTGCGGGGGGGCCTCGATGACACAGATACGCAGTATTTT.

This chain uses TRBV7-2 with TRBJ2-5, with 13 bases aligning to TRBD2. CDR3 length: 16 residues. V shed 6 bases, J shed 4 bases, and the junction held 8 bases outside the gene matches. Per germline, CDR1 SGHTA and CDR2 FQGNSA. CDR3 protein: CASRPPGLAGLETQYF. The DNA of the CDR3 is TGTGCCAGCAGACCTCCGGGACTAGCGGGGTTAGAGACCCAGTACTTC.

The V call is TRBV29-1, the J call TRBJ1-6; tentatively, D is TRBD1 (5 bases). CDR3 length equals 12 residues. Trimming shortened V by 7 bases and J by 7 bases, and 11 bases separated the two germline ends. CDR1 and CDR2 from the germline V gene are SQVTM and ANQGSEA. The CDR3 reads CSARDGNSPLHF. Here the CDR3 DNA reads TGCAGCGCAAGGGACGGGAATTCACCCCTCCACTTT.

The chain couples TRBV2 to TRBJ2-3, with TRBD2 matching over 7 bases. The germline gives CDR1 SNHLY, CDR2 FYNNEI. CDR3 size: 12 residues. The J segment lost 8 bases and the V segment lost 6 bases, leaving 5 bases of the junction unmatched. CDR3 in DNA: TGTGCCAGCAGCCGCGGGAGAGGTACGCAGTATTTT. Translating gives CASSRGRGTQYF.

The chain employs TRBV6-5 and TRBJ1-6; 12 nucleotides line up with TRBD1. There are 16 residues in the CDR3. Germline V gene data show CDR1 as MNHEY and CDR2 as SVGAGI. Unmatched junction bases numbered 3, after V lost 2 bases and J lost 7 bases. For the CDR3, the DNA is TGTGCCAGCAGTTACCTGGGACAGGGGGCAAATTCACCCCTCCACTTT. Its translation: CASSYLGQGANSPLHF.

The genes are TRBV29-1 and TRBJ2-5; D may be TRBD1 (6 bases). Germline V gene data show CDR1 as SQVTM and CDR2 as ANQGSEA. The V end lost 3 bases, the J end lost 5 bases, and 10 bases lay between the germline ends. The CDR3 sequence is 12 residues long. In DNA form, the CDR3 reads TGCAGCGTTGATGGGGGCTGGGAGACCCAGTACTTC. Translating gives CSVDGGWETQYF.

The chain combines TRBV9 with TRBJ2-1; D is unresolved. Germline CDR1 reads SGDLS; CDR2 reads YYNGEE. V lost 0 bases, J lost 5 bases, and 9 bases lay in between. The CDR3 loop spans 14 amino acids. CDR3 bases: TGTGCCAGCAGCGTAGCAAGACGGGACAATGAGCAGTTCTTC. Its protein is CASSVARRDNEQFF.

This chain links TRBV7-9 with TRBJ1-5; weak D call: TRBD1 (6 bases). The length of the CDR3 is 16 residues. The germline V gene encodes CDR1 SEHNR and CDR2 FQNEAQ (reference sequence). V lost 2 bases to trimming and J lost 0 bases, with 11 bases between them. CDR3 bases: TGTGCCAGCAGCTTATTTACGGGGGCTAGCAATCAGCCCCAGCATTTT. It is translated as CASSLFTGASNQPQHF.

The chain carries TRBV28 and TRBJ2-7, with D uncertain. Trimming took 5 bases from V and 6 from J, leaving 11 bases between them. The CDR3 is 12 residues long. CDR1 MDHEN and CDR2 SYDVKM come from the germline V gene. The chain's CDR3 is CASSRGLREQYV. DNA for the CDR3: TGTGCCAGCAGTCGTGGTCTGCGCGAGCAGTACGTC.

The chain uses TRBV4-1 and TRBJ1-3; D not resolved. The V gene lost 0 bases and the J gene lost 0 bases, with 9 bases spanning the gap. This CDR3 is 16 amino acids long. In germline, CDR1 is MGHRA, CDR2 YSYEKL. DNA for the CDR3: TGCGCCAGCAGCCAAGATTGGAGGGCCTCTGGAAACACCATATATTTT. This sequence encodes CASSQDWRASGNTIYF.

This sequence joins TRBV6-5 and TRBJ1-1; weak D call: TRBD1 (5 bases). Trimming pared 6 bases from V and 1 base from J, leaving 15 bases between. Germline CDR1 MNHEY, CDR2 SVGAGI. This CDR3 has 15 amino acids. CDR3 DNA sequence: TGTGCCAGCAGAGCTCCGGGACGGAAGAACACTGAAGCTTTCTTT. Translating it yields CASRAPGRKNTEAFF.

The chain carries TRBV6-5 and TRBJ1-3; no clear D gene. V was cut by 2 bases and J by 4 bases, with 15 bases left in between. The germline CDR1 and CDR2 sequences are MNHEY and SVGAGI. This CDR3 comprises 16 residues. In nucleotides, the CDR3 is TGTGCCAGCAGTTACGATCGTCCGGGATCGGGAAACACCATATATTTT. Translation gives CASSYDRPGSGNTIYF.

This clone was observed a few times. The rearrangement uses TRBV4-2 and TRBJ1-6; D gene unclear. Germline V gene data show CDR1 as LGHNA and CDR2 as YNFKEQ. CDR3 length equals 16 residues. Trimming removed 0 bases from V and 10 bases from J, with 16 bases in between. The CDR3 loop is CASSQDVGFLDSPLHF. In nucleotides, the CDR3 is TGTGCCAGCAGCCAAGATGTGGGGTTCTTAGACTCACCCCTCCACTTT.

This chain links TRBV6-6 with TRBJ1-2; TRBD1 might be the D (6 bases). The germline V and J ends were trimmed by 0 bases and 1 base, with 12 bases remaining between them. Germline lookup yields CDR1 MNHNY and CDR2 SVGAGI (reference sequence). CDR3 length: 16 amino acids. The CDR3 protein is CASSYSTGSGNYGYTF. CDR3 nucleotide sequence: TGTGCCAGCAGTTACTCTACAGGGAGCGGTAACTATGGCTACACCTTC.

This chain uses TRBV5-1 with TRBJ1-5; TRBD1 aligns across 7 bases. Germline assignment: CDR1 SGHRS and CDR2 YFSETQ. Trimming cost V 4 bases and J 6 bases; bases outside gene matches: 13. The CDR3 spans 16 residues. CDR3 amino acids: CASSLTGRGIGQPQHF. In DNA, the CDR3 is TGCGCCAGCAGCCTGACAGGGAGAGGGATTGGTCAGCCCCAGCATTTT.

This sequence joins TRBV5-1 and TRBJ1-1; no clear D. V lost 0 bases to trimming and J lost 1 base, with 10 bases between them. This CDR3 is 15 amino acids long. Looked up from germline, CDR1 is SGHRS and CDR2 is YFSETQ. The CDR3, as DNA: TGCGCCAGCAGCTTGGCCCCATCAGCGAACACTGAAGCTTTCTTT. Translating it yields CASSLAPSANTEAFF.

This chain connects TRBV27 to TRBJ1-6; D gene uncertain. The V end lost 3 bases, the J end lost 7 bases, and 7 bases lay between the germline ends. Germline assignment: CDR1 MNHEY and CDR2 SMNVEV (reference sequence). This CDR3 is built from 13 residues. The CDR3 nucleotides read TGTGCCAGCAGTTTGAGGGAGAATTCACCCCTCCACTTT. It is translated as CASSLRENSPLHF.

This clone was detected only a few times. The chain carries TRBV5-1 and TRBJ1-1; D is unresolved. V lost 0 bases and J lost 4, with 10 bases in between. The germline V gene has CDR1 SGHRS and CDR2 YFSETQ. The CDR3 runs to 14 residues. The CDR3 sequence is CASSLVGLSTEAFF. Written as DNA, the CDR3 is TGCGCCAGCAGCTTGGTTGGACTTTCCACTGAAGCTTTCTTT.

This sequence joins TRBV9 and TRBJ2-6; D unclear. The CDR3 consists of 18 residues. CDR1 and CDR2 from the germline V gene are SGDLS and YYNGEE. Trimming took 3 bases from V and 0 from J, leaving 16 bases between them. CDR3 bases: TGTGCCAGCAGCGACCCGGACGGATACCGCTCTGGGGCCAACGTCCTGACTTTC. As protein: CASSDPDGYRSGANVLTF.

This clone came up a few times. The chain joins TRBV30 to TRBJ2-3; a weak D match, TRBD2 (6 bases). The CDR3 extends over 15 amino acids. V shed 5 bases and J shed 1 base, with 16 bases lying between them. CDR1 is GTSNPN and CDR2 is SVGIG in the germline V gene (reference sequence). The CDR3 coding sequence is TGTGCCTGGGTATCTAGCGCCGACCGCACAGATACGCAGTATTTT. The encoded protein is CAWVSSADRTDTQYF.

The genes are TRBV6-5 and TRBJ1-2; 7 nucleotides align to TRBD1. CDR1 MNHEY and CDR2 SVGAGI come from the germline V gene. This CDR3 region has 14 residues. V shed 6 bases, J shed 4 bases, and the junction held 8 bases outside the gene matches. The CDR3 region has the DNA TGTGCCAGCAGGAGGGACAGCTCCCTCTATGGCTACACCTTC. This codes for CASRRDSSLYGYTF.

This rearrangement joins TRBV6-5 to TRBJ2-4, with D perhaps given as TRBD1 or TRBD2 (5 bases each). CDR1 and CDR2 (germline): MNHEY, SVGAGI. Trimming pared 5 bases from V and 6 bases from J, leaving 11 bases between. This CDR3 has 13 residues. CDR3 DNA sequence: TGTGCCAGCAGTCTCCCCGGGACAAACATTCAGTACTTC. Its translation: CASSLPGTNIQYF.

V is TRBV7-3 and J is TRBJ1-1, with TRBD1 as a possible D gene (6 bases). Germline V gene sequence: CDR1 SGHTA, CDR2 FQGTGA. V was trimmed by 5 bases and J by 5 bases, leaving 15 bases between them. There are 14 residues in the CDR3. Here the CDR3 reads CASSQQGWGTEAFF. The CDR3 bases are TGTGCCAGCAGCCAACAGGGATGGGGGACTGAAGCTTTCTTT.